What follows are 3 T cell receptor beta chains derived from one specimen sequenced in a study of glioma-infiltrating T cells after dendritic cell vaccination. The data were produced by immunoSEQ multiplex PCR, yet TCRdb's version contains in-frame clones alone and is incomplete. There are over 90,000 clones in the sample; around 81% occur only once, and 12% lies in the top ten. Sample: blood, taken before dendritic cell vaccination. The receptor set was obtained from a human donor with glioblastoma.

The chain combines TRBV5-1 with TRBJ2-1; D possibly corresponds to TRBD1 (5 bases). The CDR3 runs to 17 residues. CDR1 and CDR2 from the germline V gene are SGHRS and YFSETQ. The V gene lost 0 bases and the J gene lost 0 bases, with 13 bases spanning the gap. The CDR3 region has the DNA TGCGCCAGCAGCTTGGCAGGGCGACGGAGCTCCTACAATGAGCAGTTCTTC. Translated, it gives CASSLAGRRSSYNEQFF.

This sequence joins TRBV10-3 and TRBJ2-1; 10 bases agree with TRBD2. Losses at the gene ends were 4 bases for V and 8 bases for J; bases not matched to a gene: 8. Germline V gene sequence: CDR1 ENHRY, CDR2 SYGVKD. The CDR3 covers 15 residues. The CDR3 reads CAISGQRGGRDEQFF. CDR3 nucleotide sequence: TGTGCCATCAGTGGCCAGCGGGGGGGTAGGGATGAGCAGTTCTTC.

The chain combines TRBV25-1 with TRBJ2-5, with 8 positions matching TRBD1. CDR3 size: 14 residues. The V gene's germline CDR1 is MGHDK and CDR2 SYGVNS. With V trimmed by 6 bases and J by 6 bases, 9 bases remained unmatched. The CDR3 nucleotides are TGTGCCAGCAGGACGCAGGGGGCCGCACAGACCCAGTACTTC. Translating it yields CASRTQGAAQTQYF.